This T cell receptor (beta chain) stems from a study of shared clonotypes between healthy human individuals. TCRdb keeps only in-frame clones here, not all; method: immunoSEQ multiplex PCR. The sample has approximately 320,000 clones, about 74% seen once. Per germline, CDR1 MNHEY and CDR2 SMNVEV (reference sequence). Unmatched junction bases numbered 5, after V lost 2 bases and J lost 7 bases. CDR3 length: 14 residues. The sample comprised memory CD4+ T cells sorted from blood. Subset described: CD45RA-negative fraction. This chain connects TRBV27 to TRBJ1-2; 9 positions match TRBD1. The receptor's source is a man in his thirties or forties in good health. CDR3 sequence: CASSLGTGFGGYTF. The CDR3 nucleotides are TGTGCCAGCAGTTTAGGGACAGGGTTTGGTGGCTACACCTTC.